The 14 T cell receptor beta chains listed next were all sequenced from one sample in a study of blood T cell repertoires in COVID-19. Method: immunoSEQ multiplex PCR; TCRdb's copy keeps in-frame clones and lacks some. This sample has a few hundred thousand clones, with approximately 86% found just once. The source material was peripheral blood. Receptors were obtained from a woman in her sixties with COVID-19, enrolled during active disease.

CDR3 in DNA: TGTGCCAGCACCCCTTCCGGTTACTATGGCTACACCTTC. It is translated as CASTPSGYYGYTF. The rearrangement uses TRBV6-5 and TRBJ1-2; no definite D call. This CDR3 is 13 amino acids long. The germline CDR1 and CDR2 sequences are MNHEY and SVGAGI. V lost 7 bases to trimming and J lost 3 bases, with 12 bases between them.

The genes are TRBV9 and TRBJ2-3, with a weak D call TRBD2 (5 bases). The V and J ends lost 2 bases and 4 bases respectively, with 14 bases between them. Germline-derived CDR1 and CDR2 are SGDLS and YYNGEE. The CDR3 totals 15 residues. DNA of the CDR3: TGTGCCAGCAGCGTGGCTAGCACCGCCCCAGATACGCAGTATTTT. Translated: CASSVASTAPDTQYF.

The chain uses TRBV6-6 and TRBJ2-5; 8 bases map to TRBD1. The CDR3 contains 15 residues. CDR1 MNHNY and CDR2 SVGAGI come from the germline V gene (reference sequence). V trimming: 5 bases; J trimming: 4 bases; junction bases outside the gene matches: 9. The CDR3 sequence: CASSAPTGVGETQYF. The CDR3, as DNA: TGTGCCAGCAGTGCCCCGACAGGGGTGGGAGAGACCCAGTACTTC.

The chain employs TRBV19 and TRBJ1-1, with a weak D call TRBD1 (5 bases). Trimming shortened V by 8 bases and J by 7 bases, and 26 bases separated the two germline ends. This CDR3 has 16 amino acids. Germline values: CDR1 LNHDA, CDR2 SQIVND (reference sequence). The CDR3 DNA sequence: TGTGCCAGTCTCCACCGCGCTAAAACAGGCTCGGGTGAAGCTTTCTTT. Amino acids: CASLHRAKTGSGEAFF.

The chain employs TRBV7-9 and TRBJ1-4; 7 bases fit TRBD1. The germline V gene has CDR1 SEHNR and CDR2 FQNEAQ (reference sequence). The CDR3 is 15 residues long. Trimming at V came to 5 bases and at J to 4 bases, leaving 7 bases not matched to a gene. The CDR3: CASSDWGQNNEKLFF. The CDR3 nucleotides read TGTGCCAGCAGCGACTGGGGACAGAATAATGAAAAACTGTTTTTT.

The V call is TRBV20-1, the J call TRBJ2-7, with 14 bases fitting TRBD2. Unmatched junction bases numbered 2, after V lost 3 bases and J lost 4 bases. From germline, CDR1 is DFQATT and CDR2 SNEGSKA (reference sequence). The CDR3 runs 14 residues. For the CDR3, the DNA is TGCAGTGCTAGTGGGACTAGCGGGGGTTACGAGCAGTACTTC. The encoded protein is CSASGTSGGYEQYF.

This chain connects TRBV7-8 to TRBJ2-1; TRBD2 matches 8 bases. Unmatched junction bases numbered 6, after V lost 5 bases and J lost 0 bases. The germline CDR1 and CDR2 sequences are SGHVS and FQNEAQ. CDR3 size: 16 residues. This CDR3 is CASSRAGASSYNEQFF. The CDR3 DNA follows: TGTGCCAGCAGCAGAGCGGGGGCGAGCTCCTACAATGAGCAGTTCTTC.

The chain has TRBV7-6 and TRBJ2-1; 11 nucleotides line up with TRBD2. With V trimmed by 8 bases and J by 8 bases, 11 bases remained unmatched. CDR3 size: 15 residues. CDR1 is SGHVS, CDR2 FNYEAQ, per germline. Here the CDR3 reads CASGPTSGVVDEQFF. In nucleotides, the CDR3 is TGTGCCAGCGGACCGACTAGCGGGGTTGTGGATGAGCAGTTCTTC.

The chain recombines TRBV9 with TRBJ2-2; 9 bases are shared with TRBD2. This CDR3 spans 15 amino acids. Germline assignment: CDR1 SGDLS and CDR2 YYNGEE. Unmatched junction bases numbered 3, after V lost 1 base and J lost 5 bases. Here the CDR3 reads CASSVISGGTGELFF. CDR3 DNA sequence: TGTGCCAGCAGCGTAATCAGCGGGGGGACCGGGGAGCTGTTTTTT.

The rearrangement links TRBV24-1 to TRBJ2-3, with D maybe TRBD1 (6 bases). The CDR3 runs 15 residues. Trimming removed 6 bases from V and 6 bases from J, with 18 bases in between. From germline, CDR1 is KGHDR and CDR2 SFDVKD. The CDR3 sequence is CATSTKTQGTDTQYF. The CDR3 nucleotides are TGTGCCACCAGTACAAAAACACAGGGTACCGATACGCAGTATTTT.

CDR3 sequence reads: CASSFGGTGNNQPQHF. The CDR3 nucleotides read TGTGCCAGCAGTTTCGGCGGGACAGGGAACAATCAGCCCCAGCATTTT. The chain carries TRBV27 and TRBJ1-5, with 9 positions matching TRBD1. The CDR3 has 16 residues. CDR1 and CDR2 (germline): MNHEY, SMNVEV (reference sequence). V trimming: 3 bases; J trimming: 3 bases; junction bases outside the gene matches: 6.

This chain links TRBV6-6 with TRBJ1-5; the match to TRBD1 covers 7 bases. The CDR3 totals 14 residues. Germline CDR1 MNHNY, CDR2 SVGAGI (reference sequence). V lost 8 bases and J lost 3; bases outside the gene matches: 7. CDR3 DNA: TGTGCCAGCGCTTTTCAGGGGGACAATCAGCCCCAGCATTTT. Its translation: CASAFQGDNQPQHF.

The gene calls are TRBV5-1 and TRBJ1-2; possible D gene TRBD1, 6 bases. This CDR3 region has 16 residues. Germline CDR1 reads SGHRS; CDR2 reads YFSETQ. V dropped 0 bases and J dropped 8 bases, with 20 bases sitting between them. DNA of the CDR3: TGCGCCAGCAGCTTGGTAACTGGACAGTTATACGCGGGCTACACCTTC. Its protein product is CASSLVTGQLYAGYTF.

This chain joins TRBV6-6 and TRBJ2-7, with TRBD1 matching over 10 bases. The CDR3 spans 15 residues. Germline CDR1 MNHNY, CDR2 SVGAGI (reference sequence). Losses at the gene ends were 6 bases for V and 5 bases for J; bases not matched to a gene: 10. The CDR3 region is CASSNAGTGVDEQYF. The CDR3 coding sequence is TGTGCCAGCAGCAACGCCGGGACAGGGGTTGACGAGCAGTACTTC.